This T cell receptor beta chain was found in a study of shared clonotypes between healthy human individuals. On sorted subsets, replicate PCRs used about 0.2 ug DNA, or approximately 33,000 T cell genomes. Produced via immunoSEQ multiplex PCR; TCRdb's table is partial and in-frame only. Among around 600,000 clones, about 95% were seen once, and the ten largest hold about 0.11%. The CDR3 is made up of 16 amino acids. Germline lookup yields CDR1 SEHNR and CDR2 FQNEAQ (reference sequence). Between the trimmed V and J ends, which lost 5 bases and 2 bases, there was a span of 19 bases. Terminally differentiated effector memory CD45RA+ cells were left out of the naive CD8 fraction, which was CD45RO-negative and positively selected for CCR7. Comments on this clone: Its specificity is not known.

General study findings and limits: Non-shared clonotypes were found to have lower generation probabilities than the clonotypes that were shared by all four of the sorted-subset donors. Clonotype sharing among donors was expected to depend on sequencing depth. The study found roughly 5.3% of naive CD4 clonotypes shared across several donors.

The sequence derives from a woman in her 30s in good health. Sequencing was carried out using naive CD8+ T cells sorted from blood. J is TRBJ2-7 and V is TRBV7-9; TRBD2 might be the D (6 bases). CDR3 sequence: CASSKAPSVGPYEQYF. The CDR3 region has the DNA TGTGCCAGCAGCAAAGCGCCTAGCGTGGGACCCTACGAGCAGTACTTC. The full variable domain, in which reference TRBV7-9 and TRBJ2-7 provide the parts outside the CDR3, is DTGVSQNPRHKITKRGQNVTFRCDPISEHNRLYWYRQTLGQGPEFLTYFQNEAQLEKSRLLSDRFSAERPKGSFSTLEIQRTEQGDSAMYLCASSKAPSVGPYEQYFGPGTRLTVT.